Presented here are 21 T cell receptor beta chains from one specimen sequenced in a study of T cell changes during pregnancy in multiple sclerosis. Data came from immunoSEQ multiplex PCR; TCRdb stores just in-frame clones and leaves some out. Of 35,000 to 40,000 clones listed, around 89% are singletons. Sequencing was performed on CD8+ T cells from peripheral blood mononuclear cells, taken in the third trimester of pregnancy. The receptors were gathered from a female donor with multiple sclerosis, enrolled in a pregnancy study.

The chain couples TRBV4-3 to TRBJ2-6; 11 nucleotides align to TRBD2. In germline, CDR1 is LGHNA, CDR2 YSLEER. The length of the CDR3 is 22 residues. With V trimmed by 0 bases and J by 0 bases, 13 bases remained unmatched. CDR3 nucleotide sequence: TGCGCCAGCAGCCAAGATCTCGGTCTAGCGGGGGGCATTAGCTCTGGGGCCAACGTCCTGACTTTC. This codes for CASSQDLGLAGGISSGANVLTF.

The V call is TRBV28, the J call TRBJ1-5; 8 bases line up with TRBD1. The germline gives CDR1 MDHEN, CDR2 SYDVKM. V shed 4 bases, J shed 7 bases, and the junction held 6 bases outside the gene matches. This CDR3 has 14 amino acids. The CDR3 spells CASSSQGARQPQHF. CDR3 nucleotide sequence: TGTGCCAGCAGTTCCCAGGGGGCGAGACAGCCCCAGCATTTT.

V usage is TRBV5-1 and J usage is TRBJ2-1; D is ambiguous. Germline V gene data show CDR1 as SGHRS and CDR2 as YFSETQ. The CDR3 extends over 13 amino acids. Trimming stripped 4 bases from V and 8 bases from J, with 13 bases between. CDR3 residues: CASSPTLMDEQFF. CDR3 nucleotides: TGCGCCAGCAGCCCTACCCTTATGGATGAGCAGTTCTTC.

The rearrangement uses TRBV7-9 and TRBJ2-7; 10 nucleotides align to TRBD2. CDR1 is SEHNR and CDR2 is FQNEAQ in the germline V gene (reference sequence). Trimming removed 5 bases from V and 7 bases from J; junction bases left unmatched: 2. The CDR3 runs to 12 residues. This chain's CDR3 is CASSPGLAEQYF. Here the CDR3 DNA reads TGTGCCAGCAGCCCGGGACTAGCGGAGCAGTACTTC.

As concerns this clone: The junction departs from the called germline gene at one end, perhaps through a read error. The chain couples TRBV5-6 to TRBJ1-1; no clear D gene. Germline CDR1 SGHDT, CDR2 YYEEEE. This CDR3 is 11 amino acids long. This CDR3 reads CASSLGGETNF. CDR3 sequence (DNA): TGTGCCAGCAGCCTAGGAGGCGAGACAAACTTT.

This clone was observed a few times. V is TRBV30 and J is TRBJ1-1; D gene unclear. CDR1 is GTSNPN and CDR2 is SVGIG in the germline V gene (reference sequence). The ends were cut back, 0 bases at V and 0 bases at J, with 5 bases in the middle. There are 13 residues in the CDR3. The CDR3 reads CAWSVQMNTEAFF. CDR3 DNA: TGTGCCTGGAGTGTACAGATGAACACTGAAGCTTTCTTT.

The chain is built from TRBV6-1 and TRBJ1-2; D uncertain. CDR1 is MNHNS and CDR2 is SASEGT in the germline V gene. The CDR3 is 14 residues long. Trimming stripped 0 bases from V and 1 base from J, with 6 bases between. CDR3 nucleotide sequence: TGTGCCAGCAGTGAAGCGTCGGGTAACTATGGCTACACCTTC. The encoded protein is CASSEASGNYGYTF.

The chain employs TRBV10-2 and TRBJ1-6, with 9 bases fitting TRBD1. The junction had 25 bases not matched to a gene; V was cut back by 0 bases and J by 10 bases. Germline-derived CDR1 and CDR2 are WSHSY and SAAADI. The CDR3 is 22 amino acids. This CDR3 reads CASSESTRFGGQGVGMKSPLHF. The CDR3 region has the DNA TGCGCCAGCAGTGAGTCGACTCGGTTTGGGGGACAGGGTGTCGGTATGAAATCACCCCTCCACTTT.

This clone was detected only once. The chain recombines TRBV19 with TRBJ1-5; D is undetermined. Germline assignment: CDR1 LNHDA and CDR2 SQIVND (reference sequence). V dropped 3 bases and J dropped 3 bases, with 9 bases sitting between them. This CDR3 region has 14 residues. The CDR3 bases are TGTGCCAGTAGTATTAGGCGGATCAATCAGCCCCAGCATTTT. Residues: CASSIRRINQPQHF. Together with reference TRBV19 and TRBJ1-5, the CDR3 gives the full variable domain: DGGITQSPKYLFRKEGQNVTLSCEQNLNHDAMYWYRQDPGQGLRLIYYSQIVNDFQKGDIAEGYSVSREKKESFPLTVTSAQKNPTAFYLCASSIRRINQPQHFGDGTRLSIL.

The V call is TRBV28, the J call TRBJ2-7; 12 nucleotides align to TRBD2. The ends lost 9 bases at V and 5 bases at J; junction bases unmatched: 5. The CDR3 loop spans 13 amino acids. CDR1 MDHEN and CDR2 SYDVKM come from the germline V gene. The CDR3 region has the DNA TGTGCCAGTACTAGCGGGGGGCTGGACGAGCAGTACTTC. This encodes CASTSGGLDEQYF.

The rearrangement links TRBV21-1 to TRBJ2-1; the DNA was not compared with TRBD2, the D call given in the table. TRBV21-1 counts as a pseudogene. This CDR3 is built from 16 residues. Here the CDR3 reads CASSKAGGQGINEQFF. CDR3 nucleotides: TGTGCCAGCAGCAAAGCCGGGGGGCAGGGAATCAATGAGCAGTTCTTC.

This chain connects TRBV7-9 to TRBJ1-2; 9 bases fit TRBD1. V was pared by 1 base and J by 6 bases, with 3 bases of the junction left unmatched. This CDR3 has 14 residues. From germline, CDR1 is SEHNR and CDR2 FQNEAQ (reference sequence). CDR3 sequence: CASSLDRGHDGYTF. The DNA of the CDR3 is TGTGCCAGCAGCTTAGACAGGGGGCACGATGGCTACACCTTC.

The chain couples TRBV14 to TRBJ2-7, with a possible D match to TRBD2 (5 bases). Trimming left V 4 bases short and J 3 bases short, with 16 bases between. This CDR3 has 15 amino acids. The germline gives CDR1 SGHDN, CDR2 FVKESK. The CDR3: CASSPWGDGSYEQYF. CDR3 nucleotides: TGTGCCAGCAGCCCGTGGGGAGACGGAAGCTACGAGCAGTACTTC.

V and J are TRBV19 and TRBJ2-1, with D maybe TRBD1 (5 bases). Germline V CDR1 and CDR2: LNHDA, SQIVND (reference sequence). This CDR3 contains 15 residues. Trimming removed 4 bases from V and 2 bases from J, with 12 bases in between. For the CDR3, the DNA is TGTGCCAGTAGTAGCCGCTGGGGCACCTACAATGAGCAGTTCTTC. This translates into CASSSRWGTYNEQFF.

The J gene is TRBJ1-1, the V gene TRBV28; 7 nucleotides align to TRBD1. Germline loops: CDR1 MDHEN, CDR2 SYDVKM. The CDR3 loop spans 14 amino acids. V shed 5 bases, J shed 7 bases, and the junction held 10 bases outside the gene matches. The DNA for the CDR3 is TGTGCCAGCAGTCCCTCCAGGGGGGCGGGTGAAGCTTTCTTT. Residues: CASSPSRGAGEAFF. The whole variable domain, remainder taken from reference TRBV28 and TRBJ1-1, is DVKVTQSSRYLVKRTGEKVFLECVQDMDHENMFWYRQDPGLGLRLIYFSYDVKMKEKGDIPEGYSVSREKKERFSLILESASTNQTSMYLCASSPSRGAGEAFFGQGTRLTVV.

The chain employs TRBV5-1 and TRBJ2-7; no clear D gene. V shed 2 bases and J shed 5 bases, with 8 bases lying between them. This CDR3 comprises 12 residues. Germline V CDR1 and CDR2: SGHRS, YFSETQ. CDR3 loop: CASSLVRNEQYF. CDR3 in DNA: TGCGCCAGCAGCTTAGTTAGAAACGAGCAGTACTTC.

This chain links TRBV7-8 with TRBJ2-7, with 8 bases fitting TRBD2. The CDR3 spans 16 residues. Trimming at V came to 5 bases and at J to 1 base, leaving 10 bases not matched to a gene. The germline CDR1 and CDR2 sequences are SGHVS and FQNEAQ. The CDR3 DNA reads as TGTGCCAGCAGCAGCCTCCCGGGGGGGCCGTCCTACGAGCAGTACTTC. Protein: CASSSLPGGPSYEQYF.

The chain uses TRBV19 and TRBJ1-1, with TRBD1 identical over 10 bases. Germline V gene data show CDR1 as LNHDA and CDR2 as SQIVND (reference sequence). The CDR3 runs 13 residues. Trimming removed 5 bases from V and 11 bases from J; junction bases left unmatched: 8. CDR3 DNA sequence: TGTGCCAGTAGTGACTGGACAGGGGGTAATGCTTTCTTT. Its translation: CASSDWTGGNAFF.

This sequence joins TRBV27 and TRBJ2-7, with 10 bases that match TRBD1. This CDR3 region has 15 residues. V dropped 5 bases and J dropped 5; count of bases not matched to a gene: 9. Germline CDR1 MNHEY, CDR2 SMNVEV (reference sequence). The CDR3 spells CASSPTGGVYDEQYF. As DNA, the CDR3 is TGTGCCAGCAGTCCGACAGGGGGCGTTTACGACGAGCAGTACTTC.

The genes are TRBV6-1 and TRBJ1-2, with D uncertain. Germline V gene data show CDR1 as MNHNS and CDR2 as SASEGT. Trimming cost V 2 bases and J 1 base, with 14 bases left between them. The CDR3 is 16 residues long. CDR3 in DNA: TGTGCCAGCAGTGAACTAGGGAGGGTCCTTAACTATGGCTACACCTTC. Translating it yields CASSELGRVLNYGYTF.

The chain joins TRBV9 to TRBJ1-2, with unresolved D. The CDR3 is made up of 13 amino acids. Per the germline V gene, CDR1 is SGDLS and CDR2 is YYNGEE. Trimming removed 4 bases at V and 1 base at J, with 8 bases between. The CDR3 nucleotides read TGTGCCAGCAGCATCAGGAATAACTATGGCTACACCTTC. Encoded protein: CASSIRNNYGYTF.